The T cell receptor beta chain under discussion was sequenced for a study of blood T cell repertoires in COVID-19. Study-level information: Samples taken during acute and convalescent COVID-19 were collected in the United States, Italy and Spain. T cells, B-cell-depleted T cells, or PBMCs supplied cDNA or gDNA.

Germline V lookup: CDR1 MDHEN, CDR2 SYDVKM. The CDR3 extends over 17 amino acids. Trimming stripped 6 bases from V and 0 bases from J, with 18 bases between. Per the original data handling: Using reference gene primer amplification, nucleated cell counts were estimated. Libraries were prepared by immunoSEQ multiplex PCR; TCRdb keeps only in-frame clonotypes and omits some of them. Clonal size and the V and J genes are those of that table, whereas D and trimming came from the DNA. The data hold some 100,000 clones, with roughly 79% observed a single time. The chain recombines TRBV28 with TRBJ1-3, with TRBD1 as a possible D gene (5 bases). Source material: peripheral blood. The TCR comes from an older woman with acute or convalescent COVID-19. CDR3 coding DNA: TGTGCCAGCAGCCCCTCGTTGGGGGGGATCTCTGGAAACACCATATATTTT. Its protein is CASSPSLGGISGNTIYF.